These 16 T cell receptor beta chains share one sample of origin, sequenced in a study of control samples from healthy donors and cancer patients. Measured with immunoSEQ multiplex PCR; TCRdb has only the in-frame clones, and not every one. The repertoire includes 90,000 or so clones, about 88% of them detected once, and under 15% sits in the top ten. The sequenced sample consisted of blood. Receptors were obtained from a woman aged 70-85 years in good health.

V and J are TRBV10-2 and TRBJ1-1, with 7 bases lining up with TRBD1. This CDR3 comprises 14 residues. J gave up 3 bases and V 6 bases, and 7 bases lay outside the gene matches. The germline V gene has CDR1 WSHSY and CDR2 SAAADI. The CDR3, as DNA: TGCGCCAGCAGATTATACCAGGGGGACACTGAAGCTTTCTTT. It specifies CASRLYQGDTEAFF.

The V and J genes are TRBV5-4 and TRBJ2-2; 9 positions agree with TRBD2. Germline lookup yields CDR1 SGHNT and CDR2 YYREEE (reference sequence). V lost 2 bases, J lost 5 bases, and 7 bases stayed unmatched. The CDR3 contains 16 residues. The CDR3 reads CASSFGLALGTGELFF. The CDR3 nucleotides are TGTGCCAGCAGCTTCGGACTAGCGTTGGGGACCGGGGAGCTGTTTTTT.

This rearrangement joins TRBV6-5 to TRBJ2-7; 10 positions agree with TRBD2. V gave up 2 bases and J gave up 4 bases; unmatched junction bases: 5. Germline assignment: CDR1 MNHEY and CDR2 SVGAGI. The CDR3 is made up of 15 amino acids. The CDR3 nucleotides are TGTGCCAGCAGTTACGGTAGCGGGAGGTTTTACGAGCAGTACTTC. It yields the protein CASSYGSGRFYEQYF.

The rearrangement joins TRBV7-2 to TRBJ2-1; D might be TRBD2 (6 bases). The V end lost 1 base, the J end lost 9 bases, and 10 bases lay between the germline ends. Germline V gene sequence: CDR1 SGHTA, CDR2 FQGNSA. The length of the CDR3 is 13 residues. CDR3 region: CASSLERVGEQFF. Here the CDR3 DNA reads TGTGCCAGCAGCTTAGAGCGGGTTGGTGAGCAGTTCTTC.

The CDR3 nucleotides read TGTGCCAGCAGTCCACCTGGGACAGCGAACACTGAAGCTTTCTTT. Its protein product is CASSPPGTANTEAFF. V gene TRBV6-5 combines with J gene TRBJ1-1, with 7 bases identical to TRBD1. Germline V gene sequence: CDR1 MNHEY, CDR2 SVGAGI. The CDR3 totals 15 residues. With V trimmed by 5 bases and J by 1 base, 7 bases remained unmatched.

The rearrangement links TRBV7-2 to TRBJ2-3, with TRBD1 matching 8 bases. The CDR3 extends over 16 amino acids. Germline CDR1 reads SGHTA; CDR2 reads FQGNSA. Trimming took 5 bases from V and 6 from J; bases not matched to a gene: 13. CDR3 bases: TGTGCCAGCAGCATCGGGACAAGACAGGGGCAGGATACGCAGTATTTT. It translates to CASSIGTRQGQDTQYF.

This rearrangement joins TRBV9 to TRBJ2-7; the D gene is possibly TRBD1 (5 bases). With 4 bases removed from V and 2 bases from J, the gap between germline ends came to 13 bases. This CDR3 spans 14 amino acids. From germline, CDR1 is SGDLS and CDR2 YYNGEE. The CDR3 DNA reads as TGTGCCAGCAGCCCCTCAGGGTTTGCCTACGAGCAGTACTTC. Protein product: CASSPSGFAYEQYF.

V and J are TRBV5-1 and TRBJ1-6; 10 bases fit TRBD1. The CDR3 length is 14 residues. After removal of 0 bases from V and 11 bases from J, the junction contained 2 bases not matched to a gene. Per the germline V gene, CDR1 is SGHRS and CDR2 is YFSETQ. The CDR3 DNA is TGCGCCAGCAGCTTGGCGGACAGGGGGACACCCCTCCACTTT. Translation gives CASSLADRGTPLHF. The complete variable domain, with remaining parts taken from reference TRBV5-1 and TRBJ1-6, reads KAGVTQTPRYLIKTRGQQVTLSCSPISGHRSVSWYQQTPGQGLQFLFEYFSETQRNKGNFPGRFSGRQFSNSRSEMNVSTLELGDSALYLCASSLADRGTPLHFGNGTRLTVT.

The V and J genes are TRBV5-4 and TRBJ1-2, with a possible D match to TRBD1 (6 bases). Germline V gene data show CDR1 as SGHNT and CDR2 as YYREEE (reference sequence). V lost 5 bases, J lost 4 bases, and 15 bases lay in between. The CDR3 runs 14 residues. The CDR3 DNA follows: TGTGCCAGCAGTTCTGCTGACAGGCCCTATGGCTACACCTTC. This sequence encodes CASSSADRPYGYTF.

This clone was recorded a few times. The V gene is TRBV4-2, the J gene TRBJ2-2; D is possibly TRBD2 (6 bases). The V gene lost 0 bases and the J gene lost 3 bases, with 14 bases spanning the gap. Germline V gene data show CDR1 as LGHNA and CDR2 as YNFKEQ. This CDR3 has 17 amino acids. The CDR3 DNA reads TGTGCCAGCAGCCAAGAAGTCGGTAGCGGATACACCGGGGAGCTGTTTTTT. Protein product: CASSQEVGSGYTGELFF.

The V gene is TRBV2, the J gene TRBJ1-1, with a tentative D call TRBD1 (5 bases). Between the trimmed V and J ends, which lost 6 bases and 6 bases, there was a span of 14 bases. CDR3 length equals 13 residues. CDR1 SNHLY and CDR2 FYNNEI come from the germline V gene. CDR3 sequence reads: CASRGDRIPEAFF. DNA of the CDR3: TGTGCCAGCAGGGGGGACCGCATCCCTGAAGCTTTCTTT.

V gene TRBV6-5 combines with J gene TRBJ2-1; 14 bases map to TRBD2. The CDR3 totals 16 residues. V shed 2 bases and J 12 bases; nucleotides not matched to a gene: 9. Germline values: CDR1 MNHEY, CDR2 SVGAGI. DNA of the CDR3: TGTGCCAGCAGTTACGGGCCCGGGACTAGCGGGAGTAGGCAGTTCTTC. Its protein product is CASSYGPGTSGSRQFF.

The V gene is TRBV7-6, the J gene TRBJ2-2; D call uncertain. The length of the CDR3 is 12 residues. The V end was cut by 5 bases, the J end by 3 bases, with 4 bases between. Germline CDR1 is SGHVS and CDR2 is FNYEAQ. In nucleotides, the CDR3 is TGTGCCAGCAGCCCATACACCGGGGAGCTGTTTTTT. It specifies CASSPYTGELFF.

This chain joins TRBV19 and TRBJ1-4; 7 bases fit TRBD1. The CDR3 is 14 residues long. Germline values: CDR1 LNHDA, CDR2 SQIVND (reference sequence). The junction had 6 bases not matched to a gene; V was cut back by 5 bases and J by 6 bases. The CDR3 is CASSWTGGHEKLFF. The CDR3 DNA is TGTGCCAGTAGTTGGACAGGAGGACATGAAAAACTGTTTTTT. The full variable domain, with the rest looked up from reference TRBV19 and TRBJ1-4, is DGGITQSPKYLFRKEGQNVTLSCEQNLNHDAMYWYRQDPGQGLRLIYYSQIVNDFQKGDIAEGYSVSREKKESFPLTVTSAQKNPTAFYLCASSWTGGHEKLFFGSGTQLSVL.

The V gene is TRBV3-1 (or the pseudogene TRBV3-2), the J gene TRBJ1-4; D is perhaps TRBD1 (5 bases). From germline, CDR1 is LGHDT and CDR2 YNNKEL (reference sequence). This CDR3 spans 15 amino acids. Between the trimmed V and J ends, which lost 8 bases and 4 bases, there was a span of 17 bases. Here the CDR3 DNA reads TGTGCCAGCTCCCCACCGGGACGTTTTAATGAAAAACTGTTTTTT. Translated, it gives CASSPPGRFNEKLFF.

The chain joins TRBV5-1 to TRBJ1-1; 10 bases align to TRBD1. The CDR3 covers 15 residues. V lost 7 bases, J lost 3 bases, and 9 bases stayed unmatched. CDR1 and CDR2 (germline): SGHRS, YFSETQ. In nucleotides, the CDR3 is TGCGCCAGCGGACCCGGGACAGGGGAATACACTGAAGCTTTCTTT. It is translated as CASGPGTGEYTEAFF.